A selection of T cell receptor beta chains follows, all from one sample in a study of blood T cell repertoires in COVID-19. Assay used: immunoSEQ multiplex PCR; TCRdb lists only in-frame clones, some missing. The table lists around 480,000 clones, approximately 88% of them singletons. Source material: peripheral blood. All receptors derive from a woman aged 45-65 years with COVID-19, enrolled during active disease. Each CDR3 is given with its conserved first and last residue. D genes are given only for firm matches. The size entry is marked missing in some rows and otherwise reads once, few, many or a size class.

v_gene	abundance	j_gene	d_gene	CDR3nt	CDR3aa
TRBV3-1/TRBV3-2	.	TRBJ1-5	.	TGTGCCAGCAGCCAAGTCGGGGGGTCCCAGCCCCAGCATTTT	CASSQVGGSQPQHF
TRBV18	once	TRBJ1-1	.	TGTGCCAGCTCACCACTCCCAGGGTTCAGGACTGAAGCTTTCTTT	CASSPLPGFRTEAFF
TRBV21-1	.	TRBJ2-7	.	TGTGCCAGCAGCAACCCCCGGGACAGGGTCTACGAGCAGTACTTC	CASSNPRDRVYEQYF
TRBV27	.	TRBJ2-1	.	TGTGCCAGCCAGGATGTCTATGATGAGCAGTTCTTC	CASQDVYDEQFF
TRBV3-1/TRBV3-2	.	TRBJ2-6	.	TGTGCCAGCAGCCAAGAATCCGGTTCTGGGGCCAACGTCCTGACTTTC	CASSQESGSGANVLTF
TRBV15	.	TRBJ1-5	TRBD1	TGTGCCACCAGTCCTGACAGGGGGCAGCGGCAGCCCCAGCATTTT	CATSPDRGQRQPQHF
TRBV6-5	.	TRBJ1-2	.	TGTGCCAGCAGCGGGGGGCAGAACTATGGCTACACCTTC	CASSGGQNYGYTF
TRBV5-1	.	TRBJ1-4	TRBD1	TGCGCCAGCAGCACGACAGGGGGTAATGAAAAACTGTTTTTT	CASSTTGGNEKLFF
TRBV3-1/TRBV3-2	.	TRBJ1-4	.	TGTGCCAGCAGCCGTAAATACAGGACGAGGAATGAAAAACTGTTTTTT	CASSRKYRTRNEKLFF
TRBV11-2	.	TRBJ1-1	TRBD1	TGTGCCAGCAGCTTAGGGTGGACAGGGGACACTGAAGCTTTCTTT	CASSLGWTGDTEAFF
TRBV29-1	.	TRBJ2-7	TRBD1	TGCAGCGTTGGGCCAGGGGGCTCCTACGAGCAGTACTTC	CSVGPGGSYEQYF
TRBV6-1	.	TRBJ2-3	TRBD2	TGTGCCAGCAGTGAAGTGGCTAGCGGGGGGAAGGATACGCAGTATTTT	CASSEVASGGKDTQYF
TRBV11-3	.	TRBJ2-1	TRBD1	TGTGCCAGCAGCTTGGGGACAGGGAGCAATGAGCAGTTCTTC	CASSLGTGSNEQFF
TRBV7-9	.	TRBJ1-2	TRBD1	TGTGCCAGCAGCCCAAGGACAGGGGCCTATGGCTACACCTTC	CASSPRTGAYGYTF
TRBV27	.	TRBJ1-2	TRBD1	TGTGCCAGCAGTTCTGGACAGGGCACGAGGAAAGCTAACTATGGCTACACCTTC	CASSSGQGTRKANYGYTF
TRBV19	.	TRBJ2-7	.	TGTGCCCACCTTCTAACCGGGCGGGACTACGAGCAGTACTTC	CAHLLTGRDYEQYF
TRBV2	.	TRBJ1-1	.	TGTGCCAGCAGTCCTCCACAGGGCGGGAACACTGAAGCTTTCTTT	CASSPPQGGNTEAFF
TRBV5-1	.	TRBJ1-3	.	TGCGCCAGCAGCTCTTCCCTTACTACGGGAAACACCATATATTTT	CASSSSLTTGNTIYF
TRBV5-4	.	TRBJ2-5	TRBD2	TGTGCCAGCAGCTACGGTGGGACTAGCGGGGCCGGCGAGACCCAGTACTTC	CASSYGGTSGAGETQYF
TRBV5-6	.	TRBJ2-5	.	TGTGCCAGCAGCTTGGTCCGGGGCCAAGAGACCCAGTACTTC	CASSLVRGQETQYF
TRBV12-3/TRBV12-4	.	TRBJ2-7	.	TGTGCCAGCAGTTCGGGACTGTACTACGAGCAGTACTTC	CASSSGLYYEQYF
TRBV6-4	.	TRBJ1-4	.	TGTGCCAGCAGCGACACGGCGGGTAATGAAAAACTGTTTTTT	CASSDTAGNEKLFF
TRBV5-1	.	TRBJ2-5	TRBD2	TGCGCCAGCAGCTCCGGGACTCGCGGGGGGGGGCAAGAGACCCAGTACTTC	CASSSGTRGGGQETQYF
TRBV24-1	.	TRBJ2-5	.	TGTGCCACCAGCGACCGGGGGGCCGGAGAGACCCAGTACTTC	CATSDRGAGETQYF
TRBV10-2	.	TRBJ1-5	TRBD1	TGCGCCAGCGGCGAAGGGACAGTCAATCAGCCCCAGCATTTT	CASGEGTVNQPQHF
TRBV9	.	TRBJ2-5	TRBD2	TGTGCCAGCAGCGGCGCTAGCGGGGGATGGGGAGAGACCCAGTACTTC	CASSGASGGWGETQYF
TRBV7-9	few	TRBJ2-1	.	TGTGCCAGCAGCTTAGCCTCGGCCCCAGGGGAGCAGTTCTTC	CASSLASAPGEQFF
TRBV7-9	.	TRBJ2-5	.	TGTGCCAGCAGCTTAGGAGCCTCAGGGGAGACCCAGTACTTC	CASSLGASGETQYF
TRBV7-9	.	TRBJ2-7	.	TGTGCCAGCAGCTCGAATTTCGCGAAGACCTACGAGCAGTACTTC	CASSSNFAKTYEQYF
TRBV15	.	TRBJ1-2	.	TGTGCCACCAGCAGAGGGGAGGGGGGTGGATTTGGCTACACCTTC	CATSRGEGGGFGYTF
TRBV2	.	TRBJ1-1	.	TGTGCCAGCAGTGAGCAGGCAACCTATTCTGAAGCTTTCTTT	CASSEQATYSEAFF
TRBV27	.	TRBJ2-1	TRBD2	TGTGCCAGCAGCTCCACCCTCGCGGGGGGGTACAATGAGCAGTTCTTC	CASSSTLAGGYNEQFF
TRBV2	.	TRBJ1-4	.	TGTGCCAGCAGTGAAGACAGGGTTGAGACTAATGAAAAACTGTTTTTT	CASSEDRVETNEKLFF
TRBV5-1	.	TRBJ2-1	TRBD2	TGCGCCAGCAGCCCCGAGCGGGGACTAGCGGGAGAGGATGAGCAGTTCTTC	CASSPERGLAGEDEQFF
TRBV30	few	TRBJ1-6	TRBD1	TGTGCCTGCGGACAGGGCAATTCACCCCTCCACTTT	CACGQGNSPLHF
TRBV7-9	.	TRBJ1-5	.	TGTGCCAGCAGCTTTAAGGGCGGGGATCAGCCCCAGCATTTT	CASSFKGGDQPQHF
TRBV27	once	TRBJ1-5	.	TGTGCCAGCAGCCCGCAGAAGGGGGTCCATCAGCCCCAGCATTTT	CASSPQKGVHQPQHF
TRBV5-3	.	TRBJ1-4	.	TGTGCCAGAAGCCTAGCAACGGGCCGGGAAAAACTGTTTTTT	CARSLATGREKLFF
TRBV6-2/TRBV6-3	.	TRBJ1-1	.	TGTGCCAGCAGTCAGGGTGACACTGAAGCTTTCTTT	CASSQGDTEAFF
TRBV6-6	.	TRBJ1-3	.	TGTGCCAGCAGTCGCTTAGGACAGATTGGAGACACCATATATTTT	CASSRLGQIGDTIYF
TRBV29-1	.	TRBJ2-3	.	TGCAGCGTTTCGGGGAGCTCTAGCACAGATACGCAGTATTTT	CSVSGSSSTDTQYF